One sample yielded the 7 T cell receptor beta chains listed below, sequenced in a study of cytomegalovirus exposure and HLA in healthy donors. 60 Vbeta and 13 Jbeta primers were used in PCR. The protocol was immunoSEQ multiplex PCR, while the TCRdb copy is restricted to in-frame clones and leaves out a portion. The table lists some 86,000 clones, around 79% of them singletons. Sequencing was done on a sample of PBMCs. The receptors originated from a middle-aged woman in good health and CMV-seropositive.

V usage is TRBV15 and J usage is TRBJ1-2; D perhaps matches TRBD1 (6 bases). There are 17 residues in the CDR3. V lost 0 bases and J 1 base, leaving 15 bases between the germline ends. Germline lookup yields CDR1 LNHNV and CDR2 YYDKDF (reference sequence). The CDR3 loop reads CATSREPRDTLNYGYTF. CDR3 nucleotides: TGTGCCACCAGCAGAGAGCCCCGGGACACGCTTAACTATGGCTACACCTTC.

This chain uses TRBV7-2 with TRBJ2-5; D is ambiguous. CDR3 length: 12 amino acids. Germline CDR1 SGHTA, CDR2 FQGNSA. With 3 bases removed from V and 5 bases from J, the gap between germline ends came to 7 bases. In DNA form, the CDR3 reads TGTGCCAGCAGCTTTTACGGGGAGACCCAGTACTTC. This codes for CASSFYGETQYF.

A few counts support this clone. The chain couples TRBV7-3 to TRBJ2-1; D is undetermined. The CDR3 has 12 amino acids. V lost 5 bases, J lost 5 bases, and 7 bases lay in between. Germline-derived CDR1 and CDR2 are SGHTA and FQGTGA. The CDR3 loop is CASSRLDNEQFF. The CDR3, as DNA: TGTGCCAGCAGCAGACTGGACAATGAGCAGTTCTTC. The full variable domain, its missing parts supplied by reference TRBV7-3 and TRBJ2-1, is GAGVSQTPSNKVTEKGKYVELRCDPISGHTALYWYRQSLGQGPEFLIYFQGTGAADDSGLPNDRFFAVRPEGSVSTLKIQRTERGDSAVYLCASSRLDNEQFFGPGTRLTVL.

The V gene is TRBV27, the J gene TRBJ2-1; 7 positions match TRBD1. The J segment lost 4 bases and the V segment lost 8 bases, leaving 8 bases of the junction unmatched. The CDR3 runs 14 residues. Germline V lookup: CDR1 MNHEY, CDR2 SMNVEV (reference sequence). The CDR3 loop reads CASYDGTDYNEQFF. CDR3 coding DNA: TGTGCCAGCTATGATGGGACAGATTACAATGAGCAGTTCTTC.

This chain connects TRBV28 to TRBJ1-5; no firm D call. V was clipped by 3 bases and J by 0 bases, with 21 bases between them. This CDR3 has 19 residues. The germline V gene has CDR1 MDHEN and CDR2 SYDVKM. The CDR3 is CASSFISASLRYSNQPQHF. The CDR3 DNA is TGTGCCAGCAGTTTCATTTCCGCGTCCCTGCGTTATAGCAATCAGCCCCAGCATTTT.

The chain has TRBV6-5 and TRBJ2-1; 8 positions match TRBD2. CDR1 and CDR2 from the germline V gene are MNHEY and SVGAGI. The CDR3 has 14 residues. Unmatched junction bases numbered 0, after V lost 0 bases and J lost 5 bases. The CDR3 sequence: CASSYSRGDNEQFF. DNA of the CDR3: TGTGCCAGCAGTTACTCGCGGGGGGACAATGAGCAGTTCTTC.

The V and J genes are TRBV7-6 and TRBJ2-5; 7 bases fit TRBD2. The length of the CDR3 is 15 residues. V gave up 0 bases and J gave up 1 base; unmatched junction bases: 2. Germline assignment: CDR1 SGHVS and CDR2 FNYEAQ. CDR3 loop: CASSLAGGSQETQYF. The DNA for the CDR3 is TGTGCCAGCAGCTTAGCGGGAGGGAGCCAAGAGACCCAGTACTTC.